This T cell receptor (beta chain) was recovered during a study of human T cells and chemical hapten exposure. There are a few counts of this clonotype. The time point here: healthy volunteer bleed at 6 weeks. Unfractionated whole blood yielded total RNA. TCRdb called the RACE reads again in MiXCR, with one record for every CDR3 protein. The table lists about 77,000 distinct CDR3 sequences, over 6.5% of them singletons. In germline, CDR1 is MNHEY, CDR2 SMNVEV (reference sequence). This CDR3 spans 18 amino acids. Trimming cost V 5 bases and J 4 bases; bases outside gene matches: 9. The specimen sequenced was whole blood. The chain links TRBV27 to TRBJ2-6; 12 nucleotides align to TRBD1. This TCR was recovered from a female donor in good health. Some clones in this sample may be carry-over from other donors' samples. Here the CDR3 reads CASSPWDRGLPGANVLTF. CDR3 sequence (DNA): TGTGCCAGCAGTCCGTGGGACAGGGGGCTGCCCGGGGCCAACGTCCTGACTTTC.